This T cell receptor beta chain was documented in a study of blood T cell repertoires in COVID-19 (dated by TCRdb to 2020 to 2022). With respect to the entire study: Samples covering the acute and convalescent phases of COVID-19 were provided by collaborators in the United States, Italy and Spain. The samples were drawn from two sources: the first 160 participants of the ongoing ImmuneRACE study, and 1,254 subjects contributed by 6 global collaborators. The repertoires were released in a freely available public database intended as a resource for research on the immune response to SARS-CoV-2. Sample metadata almost always included a de-identified subject ID, COVID-19 status, age in years and sex. HLA class I and class II types, where available, came from metadata supplied by the sample provider rather than from assay-based typing. The material from the prospective study consisted of cDNA or gDNA derived from T cells, B-cell-depleted T cells, or PBMCs. Deeply sampled blood TCRbeta repertoires from subjects exposed to, actively infected with, or recovered from COVID-19 were included in the dataset. Paper-wide results and their limitations: How much clinical and demographic metadata was included differed by source and by participant, and the metadata was provided uncurated.

TCRbeta CDR3 regions were amplified from genomic DNA by means of the immunoSEQ Assay, a bias-controlled multiplex PCR. As for how the authors treated the data: The number of nucleated cells in each sample was estimated from the amplification of reference gene primers within the assay. Sequence reads were collapsed and filtered to measure the absolute abundance of every unique TCRbeta CDR3 rearrangement. For each sample, productive Simpson clonality was calculated as the square root of Simpson's diversity index across productive rearrangements. In TCRdb, the immuneACCESS table is reduced to in-frame sequences with V and J assigned. These tables do not hold every clone; where another copy was compared, an unresolved V gene accounts for under half, and the others remain unexplained. That table furnishes V, J and clone size, whereas the DNA furnished D and trimming. The table for this sample lists 120,000 to 150,000 clones; roughly 88% of them were counted only once. The ten largest clonotypes hold roughly 1.2% of the sample.

With regard to this clone: It lacks a known antigen. No much larger clone is present one base from it, and per-base qualities are unavailable.

Participants in the prospective study were aged roughly 18 to 95 years, lived in more than 20 United States geographic areas, and enrolled through a virtual design. Cohort assignment in the prospective study relied on participant-reported clinical history from a screening survey and a study questionnaire. In the prospective study, whole blood, serum and a nasopharyngeal or oropharyngeal swab were collected from each participant by mobile phlebotomists. Prospective study participants could optionally give additional blood draws and questionnaires over an approximately 2-month period. Blood samples from the prospective study were shipped frozen or at room temperature prior to DNA extraction. CDR1 and CDR2 (SNHLY, FYNNEI) derive from the germline V gene. Including cysteine and phenylalanine, the CDR3 has 14 amino acids. Kept here is only the CDR3 DNA, which spans 42 bases and is read in frame from base 1. V is shortened by 8 bases, J by 1 base, and the region joining them spans 14 bases.

Specimen: PBMCs or T cells enriched from blood (not recorded which). The TCR sequence derives from a woman under 40 with acute COVID-19. Recombination connected TRBV2 to TRBJ1-1; a tentative D call is TRBD1 (5 bases match). CDR3 protein: CASSNRQPNTEAFF. The DNA sequence reads TGTGCCAGCTCAAACAGACAGCCGAACACTGAAGCTTTCTTT.